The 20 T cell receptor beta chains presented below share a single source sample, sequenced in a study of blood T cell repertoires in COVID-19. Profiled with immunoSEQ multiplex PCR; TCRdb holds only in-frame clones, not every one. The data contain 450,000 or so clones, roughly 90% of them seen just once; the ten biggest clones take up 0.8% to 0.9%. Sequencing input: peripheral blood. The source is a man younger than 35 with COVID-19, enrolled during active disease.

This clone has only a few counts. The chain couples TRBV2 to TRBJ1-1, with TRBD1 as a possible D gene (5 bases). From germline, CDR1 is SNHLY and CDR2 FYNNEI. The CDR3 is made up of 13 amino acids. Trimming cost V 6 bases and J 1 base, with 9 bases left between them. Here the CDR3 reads CASRGQGNTEAFF. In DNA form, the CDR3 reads TGTGCCAGCAGAGGGCAGGGGAACACTGAAGCTTTCTTT.

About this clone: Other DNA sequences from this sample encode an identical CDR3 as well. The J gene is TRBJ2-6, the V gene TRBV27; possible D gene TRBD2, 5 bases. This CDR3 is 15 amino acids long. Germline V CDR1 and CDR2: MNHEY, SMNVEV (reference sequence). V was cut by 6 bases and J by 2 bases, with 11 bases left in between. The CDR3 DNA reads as TGTGCCAGCAGCTCCACGGGGACTGGGGCCAACGTCCTGACTTTC. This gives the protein CASSSTGTGANVLTF.

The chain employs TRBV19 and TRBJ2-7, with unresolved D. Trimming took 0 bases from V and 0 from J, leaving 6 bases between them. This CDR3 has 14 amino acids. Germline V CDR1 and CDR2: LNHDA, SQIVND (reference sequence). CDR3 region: CASSIDGFSYEQYF. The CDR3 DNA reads TGTGCCAGTAGTATAGATGGCTTCTCCTACGAGCAGTACTTC. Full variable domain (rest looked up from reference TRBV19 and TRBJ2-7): DGGITQSPKYLFRKEGQNVTLSCEQNLNHDAMYWYRQDPGQGLRLIYYSQIVNDFQKGDIAEGYSVSREKKESFPLTVTSAQKNPTAFYLCASSIDGFSYEQYFGPGTRLTVT.

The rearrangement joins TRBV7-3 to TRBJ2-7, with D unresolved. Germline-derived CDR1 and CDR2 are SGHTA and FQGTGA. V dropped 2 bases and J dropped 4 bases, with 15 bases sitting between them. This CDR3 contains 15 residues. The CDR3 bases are TGTGCCAGCAGCTTACCCTCGCTTACAGTTTACGAGCAGTACTTC. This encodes CASSLPSLTVYEQYF. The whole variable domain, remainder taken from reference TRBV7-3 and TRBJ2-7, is GAGVSQTPSNKVTEKGKYVELRCDPISGHTALYWYRQSLGQGPEFLIYFQGTGAADDSGLPNDRFFAVRPEGSVSTLKIQRTERGDSAVYLCASSLPSLTVYEQYFGPGTRLTVT.

The CDR3 DNA sequence: TGTGCCAGCAGTTTGGACAGGGCGAATGGCTACACCTTC. As protein: CASSLDRANGYTF. V is TRBV12-3 or TRBV12-4 and J is TRBJ1-2, with TRBD1 matching 8 bases. The CDR3 is 13 amino acids. Trimming cost V 3 bases and J 6 bases; bases outside gene matches: 3.

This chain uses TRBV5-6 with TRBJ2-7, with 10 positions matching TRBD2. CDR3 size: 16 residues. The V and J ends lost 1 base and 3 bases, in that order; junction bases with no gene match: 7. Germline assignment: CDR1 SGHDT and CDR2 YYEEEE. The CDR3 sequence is CASSLRVLAGVYEQYF. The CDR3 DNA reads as TGTGCCAGCAGCTTGCGCGTCCTAGCGGGAGTCTACGAGCAGTACTTC.

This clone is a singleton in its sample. The CDR3 sequence: CATSDPGTSATDTQYF. CDR3 DNA: TGTGCCACCAGTGACCCCGGGACTAGCGCGACAGATACGCAGTATTTT. The chain links TRBV24-1 to TRBJ2-3; 10 bases align to TRBD2. Germline trimming cut 4 bases from V and 3 bases from J; bases unmatched to any gene: 6. Germline loops: CDR1 KGHDR, CDR2 SFDVKD. The CDR3 covers 16 residues.

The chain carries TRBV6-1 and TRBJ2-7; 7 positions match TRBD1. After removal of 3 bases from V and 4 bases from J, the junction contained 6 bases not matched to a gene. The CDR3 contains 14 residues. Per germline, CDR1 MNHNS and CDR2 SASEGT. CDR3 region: CASSEGQPDYEQYF. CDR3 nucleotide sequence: TGTGCCAGCAGTGAGGGACAGCCAGATTACGAGCAGTACTTC.

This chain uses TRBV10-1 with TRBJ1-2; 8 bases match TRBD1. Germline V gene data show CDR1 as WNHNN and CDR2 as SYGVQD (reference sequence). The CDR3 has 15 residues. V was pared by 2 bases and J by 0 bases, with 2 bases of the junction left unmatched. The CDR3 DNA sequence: TGCGCCAGCAGTGAGGGACAGGGTCCTAACTATGGCTACACCTTC. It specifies CASSEGQGPNYGYTF.

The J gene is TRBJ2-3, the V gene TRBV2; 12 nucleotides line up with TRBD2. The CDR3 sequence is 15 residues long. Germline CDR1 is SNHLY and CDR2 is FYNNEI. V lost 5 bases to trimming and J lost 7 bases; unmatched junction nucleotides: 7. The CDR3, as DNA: TGTGCCAGCAGTTACCTAGCGGGAGGGCCGCATACGCAGTATTTT. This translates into CASSYLAGGPHTQYF. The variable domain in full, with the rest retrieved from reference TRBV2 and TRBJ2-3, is EPEVTQTPSHQVTQMGQEVILRCVPISNHLYFYWYRQILGQKVEFLVSFYNNEISEKSEIFDDQFSVERPDGSNFTLKIRSTKLEDSAMYFCASSYLAGGPHTQYFGPGTRLTVL.

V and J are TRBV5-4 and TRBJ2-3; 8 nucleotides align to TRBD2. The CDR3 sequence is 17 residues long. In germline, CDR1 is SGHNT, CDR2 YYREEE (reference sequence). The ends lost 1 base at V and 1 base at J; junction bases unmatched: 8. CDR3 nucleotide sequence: TGTGCCAGCAGCTTGTCGGGAGGGGGATTGGGCACAGATACGCAGTATTTT. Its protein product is CASSLSGGGLGTDTQYF.

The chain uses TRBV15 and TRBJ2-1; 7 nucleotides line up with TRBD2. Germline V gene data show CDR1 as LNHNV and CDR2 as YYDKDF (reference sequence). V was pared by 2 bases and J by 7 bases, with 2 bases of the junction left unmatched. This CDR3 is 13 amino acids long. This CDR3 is CATSRSGGNEQFF. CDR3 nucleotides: TGTGCCACCAGCAGATCGGGGGGTAATGAGCAGTTCTTC.

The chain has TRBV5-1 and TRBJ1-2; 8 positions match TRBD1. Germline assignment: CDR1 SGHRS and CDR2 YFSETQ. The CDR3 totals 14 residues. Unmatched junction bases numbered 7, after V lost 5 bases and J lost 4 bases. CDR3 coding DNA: TGCGCCAGCAGAGAATCCGGACAGGGCTATGGCTACACCTTC. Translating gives CASRESGQGYGYTF.

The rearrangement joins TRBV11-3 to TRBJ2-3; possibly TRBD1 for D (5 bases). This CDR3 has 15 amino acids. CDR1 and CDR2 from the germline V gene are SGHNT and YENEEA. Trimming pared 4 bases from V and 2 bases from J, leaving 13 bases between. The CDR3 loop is CASSSTLGHTDTQYF. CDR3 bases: TGTGCCAGCAGCTCTACCTTGGGGCACACAGATACGCAGTATTTT.

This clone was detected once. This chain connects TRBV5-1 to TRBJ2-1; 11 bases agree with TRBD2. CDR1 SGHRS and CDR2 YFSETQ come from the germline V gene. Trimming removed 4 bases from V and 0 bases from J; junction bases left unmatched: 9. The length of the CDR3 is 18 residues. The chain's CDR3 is CASSTTTGTSGSYNEQFF. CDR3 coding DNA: TGCGCCAGCAGCACGACTACCGGGACTAGCGGCTCCTACAATGAGCAGTTCTTC.

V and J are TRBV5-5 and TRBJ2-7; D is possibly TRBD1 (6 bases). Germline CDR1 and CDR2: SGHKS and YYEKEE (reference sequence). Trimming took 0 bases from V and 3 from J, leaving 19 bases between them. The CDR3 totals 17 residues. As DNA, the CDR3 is TGTGCCAGCAGCTTGGGGTCGTTCGGACAGAGACACTACGAGCAGTACTTC. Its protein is CASSLGSFGQRHYEQYF.

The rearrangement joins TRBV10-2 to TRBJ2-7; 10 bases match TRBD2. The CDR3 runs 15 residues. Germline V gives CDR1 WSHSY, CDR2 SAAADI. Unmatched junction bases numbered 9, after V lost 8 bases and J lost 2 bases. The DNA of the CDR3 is TGCGCCAGCTCTCTTTTAGCGGGGGGAACCTACGAGCAGTACTTC. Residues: CASSLLAGGTYEQYF.

In nucleotides, the CDR3 is TGTGCCAGCAGCTTTACGGGAGGTCAAGAGACCCAGTACTTC. Translating it yields CASSFTGGQETQYF. The chain combines TRBV5-5 with TRBJ2-5, with 7 bases identical to TRBD2. V trimming: 2 bases; J trimming: 2 bases; junction bases outside the gene matches: 3. The V gene's germline CDR1 is SGHKS and CDR2 YYEKEE (reference sequence). The CDR3 has 14 amino acids.

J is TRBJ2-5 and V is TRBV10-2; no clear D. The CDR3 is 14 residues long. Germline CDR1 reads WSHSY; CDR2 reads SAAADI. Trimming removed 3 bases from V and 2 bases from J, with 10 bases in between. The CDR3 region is CASSESRRQETQYF. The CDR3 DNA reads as TGCGCCAGCAGTGAATCAAGGAGACAAGAGACCCAGTACTTC.

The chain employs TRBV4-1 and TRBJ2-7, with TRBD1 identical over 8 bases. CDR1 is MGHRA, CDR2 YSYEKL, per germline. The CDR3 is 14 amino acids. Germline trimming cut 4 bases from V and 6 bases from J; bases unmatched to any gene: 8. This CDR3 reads CASSRGGQVSEQYF. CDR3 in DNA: TGCGCCAGCAGCCGAGGGGGACAGGTGTCCGAGCAGTACTTC.